This T cell receptor beta chain was found in a study of cytomegalovirus exposure and HLA in healthy donors. On the study more broadly: Early released data comprised 75 million to 100 million unique TCRs from HLA-typed donors. Study-level points and caveats: An assumption of roughly uniform sequencing depth across donors underlay the presence/absence analyses. An analysis done earlier found most TCR beta V segments productive about 90% or about 30% of the time.

The PCR was carried out with 60 Vbeta primers and 13 Jbeta primers. The data were produced by immunoSEQ multiplex PCR, yet TCRdb's version contains in-frame clones alone and is incomplete. The table has roughly 100,000 clones, around 80% seen once; the top ten hold roughly 1.7%. CDR1 is SGHNT and CDR2 is YYREEE in the germline V gene (reference sequence). V was cut by 3 bases and J by 5 bases, with 11 bases left in between. CDR3 length: 13 residues. On this clone itself: Its antigen remains unknown.

The receptor comes from a woman between 40 and 50 years old in good health and CMV-seronegative. The chain couples TRBV5-4 to TRBJ2-5; a weak D match, TRBD2 (5 bases). Sample: PBMCs. Written as DNA, the CDR3 is TGTGCCAGCAGCTCTTCACCGGGGGAGACCCAGTACTTC. Its translation is CASSSSPGETQYF.